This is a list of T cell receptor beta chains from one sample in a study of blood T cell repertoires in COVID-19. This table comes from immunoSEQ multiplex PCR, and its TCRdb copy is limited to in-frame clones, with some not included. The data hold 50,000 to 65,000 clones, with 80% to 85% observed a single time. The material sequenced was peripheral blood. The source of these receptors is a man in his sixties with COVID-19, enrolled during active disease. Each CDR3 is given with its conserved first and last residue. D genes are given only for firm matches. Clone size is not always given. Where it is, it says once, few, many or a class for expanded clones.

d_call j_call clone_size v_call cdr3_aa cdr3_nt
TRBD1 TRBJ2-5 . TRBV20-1 CSASEGQGAETQYF TGCAGTGCTAGTGAGGGACAGGGCGCGGAGACCCAGTACTTC
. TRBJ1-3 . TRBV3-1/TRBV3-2 CASSPTGNTIYF TGTGCCAGCAGCCCCACTGGAAACACCATATATTTT
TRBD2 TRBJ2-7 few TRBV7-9 CASSLSFSGRDYEQYF TGTGCCAGCAGCTTAAGCTTCAGCGGGAGGGACTACGAGCAGTACTTC
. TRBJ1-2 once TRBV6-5 CASSYNRGSYGYTF TGTGCCAGCAGTTATAATCGGGGATCCTATGGCTACACCTTC
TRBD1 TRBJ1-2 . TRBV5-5 CASSSDRGQGGYTF TGTGCCAGCAGCTCAGACAGGGGGCAGGGTGGCTACACCTTC
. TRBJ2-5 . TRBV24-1 CATSPSVGGAGETQYF TGTGCCACCAGTCCCTCTGTGGGGGGGGCCGGGGAGACCCAGTACTTC
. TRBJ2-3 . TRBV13 CASTYLSVARGTDTQYF TGTGCCAGCACTTACCTTAGCGTTGCTAGGGGCACAGATACGCAGTATTTT
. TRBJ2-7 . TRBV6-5 CASNPTRAFDYEQYF TGTGCCAGCAACCCGACCAGAGCGTTCGACTACGAGCAGTACTTC
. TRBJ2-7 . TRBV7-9 CASSSIPGESSYEQYF TGTGCCAGCAGCTCAATACCGGGAGAGAGCTCCTACGAGCAGTACTTC
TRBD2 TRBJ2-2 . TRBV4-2 CASSQEGLAFGELFF TGTGCCAGCAGCCAGGAGGGACTAGCTTTCGGGGAGCTGTTTTTT
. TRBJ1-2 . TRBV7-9 CASTPQGFSNYGYTF TGTGCCAGCACCCCTCAGGGGTTCTCTAACTATGGCTACACCTTC
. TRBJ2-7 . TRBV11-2 CASSLRLAVDEQYF TGTGCCAGCAGCCTTAGGTTAGCAGTGGACGAGCAGTACTTC
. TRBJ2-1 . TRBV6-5 CASCWGSGGNEQFF TGTGCCAGCTGTTGGGGGTCCGGGGGAAATGAGCAGTTCTTC
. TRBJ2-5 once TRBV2 CASSEVSETQYF TGTGCCAGCAGTGAAGTATCCGAGACCCAGTACTTC
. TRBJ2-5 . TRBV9 CASSAGASGSPETQYF TGTGCCAGCAGCGCCGGTGCGAGCGGGTCCCCGGAGACCCAGTACTTC
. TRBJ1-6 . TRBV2 CASSGAGDNSPLHF TGTGCCAGCAGTGGAGCAGGGGATAATTCACCCCTCCACTTT
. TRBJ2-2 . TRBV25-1 CASSEPSNTGELFF TGTGCCAGCAGTGAACCCTCTAACACCGGGGAGCTGTTTTTT
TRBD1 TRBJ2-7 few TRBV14 CASSSSQGAKQYF TGTGCCAGCAGTAGCTCGCAGGGGGCTAAGCAGTACTTC
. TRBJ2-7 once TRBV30 CAWSTGLYEQYF TGTGCCTGGAGTACAGGTCTCTACGAGCAGTACTTC
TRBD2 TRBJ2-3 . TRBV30 CARGLAGGESGTDTQYF TGTGCCCGAGGACTAGCGGGAGGCGAGAGCGGCACAGATACGCAGTATTTT
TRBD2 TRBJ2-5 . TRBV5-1 CASSPALASGRAVETQYF TGCGCCAGCAGCCCGGCCCTAGCTAGCGGGAGGGCCGTAGAGACCCAGTACTTC
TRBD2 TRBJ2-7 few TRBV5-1 CASSILAGGPSEQYF TGCGCCAGCAGCATACTAGCGGGAGGGCCCTCCGAGCAGTACTTC
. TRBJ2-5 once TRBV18 CASSPRETQYF TGTGCCAGCTCACCGAGAGAGACCCAGTACTTC
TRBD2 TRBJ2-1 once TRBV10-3 CAISAALAGRDEQFF TGTGCCATCAGTGCGGCGCTAGCGGGACGAGATGAGCAGTTCTTC
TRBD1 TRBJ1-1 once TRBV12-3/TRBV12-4 CASSRRGLEAFF TGTGCCAGCAGCAGGAGGGGGCTCGAAGCTTTCTTT
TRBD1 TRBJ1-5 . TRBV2 CASSITGDQPQHF TGTGCCAGCAGTATAACAGGGGATCAGCCCCAGCATTTT
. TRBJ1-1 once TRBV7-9 CASSLGEGTEAFF TGTGCCAGCAGCTTAGGAGAGGGCACTGAAGCTTTCTTT
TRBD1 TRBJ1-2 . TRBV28 CASRLNSFRGRGYTF TGTGCCAGCAGGCTAAACAGCTTCAGGGGGCGTGGCTACACCTTC
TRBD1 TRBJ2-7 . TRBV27 CASSSGTGGYEQYF TGTGCCAGCAGCTCAGGGACAGGGGGCTACGAGCAGTACTTC
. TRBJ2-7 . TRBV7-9 CASSQGLPSDEQYF TGTGCCAGCAGCCAGGGACTTCCTTCGGACGAGCAGTACTTC
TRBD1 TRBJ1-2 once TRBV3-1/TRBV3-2 CASSPGTGSLNYGYTF TGTGCCAGCAGCCCCGGGACAGGGTCCCTTAACTATGGCTACACCTTC
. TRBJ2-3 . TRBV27 CASSLSAPRTQYF TGTGCCAGCAGTTTATCAGCACCCCGTACGCAGTATTTT
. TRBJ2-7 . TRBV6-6 CASSDPPGGGGEQYF TGTGCCAGCAGTGACCCCCCTGGAGGGGGGGGCGAGCAGTACTTC
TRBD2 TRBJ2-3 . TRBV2 CASSEPVAGEDTQYF TGTGCCAGCAGTGAACCGGTAGCGGGAGAAGATACGCAGTATTTT
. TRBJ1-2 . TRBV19 CASRTPGF TGTGCCAGCAGAACGCCGGGCTTC
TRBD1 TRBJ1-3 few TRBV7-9 CASSDDRGRNGNTIYF TGTGCCAGCAGCGACGACAGGGGGCGAAATGGAAACACCATATATTTT
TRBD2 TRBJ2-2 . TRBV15 CATSRGREHRSGELFF TGTGCCACCAGCAGAGGGCGGGAGCACCGGTCCGGGGAGCTGTTTTTT
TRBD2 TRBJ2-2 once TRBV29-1 CSVILAGDTGELFF TGCAGCGTTATACTAGCGGGAGACACCGGGGAGCTGTTTTTT
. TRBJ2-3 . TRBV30 CAWSKGGTDTQYF TGTGCCTGGAGTAAGGGGGGCACAGATACGCAGTATTTT
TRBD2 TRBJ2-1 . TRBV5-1 CASSSLSGGDNEQFF TGCGCCAGCAGCTCCCTTAGCGGGGGGGACAATGAGCAGTTCTTC
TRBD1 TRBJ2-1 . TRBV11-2 CASSFRGSYNEQFF TGTGCCAGCAGCTTCAGGGGGTCCTACAATGAGCAGTTCTTC
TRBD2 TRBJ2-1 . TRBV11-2 CASSQGLAGNSDEQFF TGTGCCAGCAGCCAAGGACTAGCGGGAAACTCTGATGAGCAGTTCTTC
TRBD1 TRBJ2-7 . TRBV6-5 CASSYAQGYYEQYF TGTGCCAGCAGTTATGCACAGGGGTACTACGAGCAGTACTTC
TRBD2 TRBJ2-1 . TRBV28 CASKDSGVPYNEQFF TGTGCCAGCAAAGATAGCGGGGTCCCTTACAATGAGCAGTTCTTC
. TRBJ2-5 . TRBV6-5 CASYSGWGQETQYF TGTGCCAGCTACAGCGGGTGGGGCCAAGAGACCCAGTACTTC
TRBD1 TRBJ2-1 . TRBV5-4 CASSLGARGSYNEQFF TGTGCCAGCAGCTTAGGTGCCAGGGGGTCCTACAATGAGCAGTTCTTC
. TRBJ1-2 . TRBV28 CASRPARNYGYTF TGTGCCAGCAGGCCCGCCAGAAACTATGGCTACACCTTC
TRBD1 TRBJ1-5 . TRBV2 CASVLDRGGQPQHF TGTGCCAGCGTTTTGGACAGGGGAGGCCAGCCCCAGCATTTT